The 10 T cell receptor beta chains listed next were all sequenced from one sample in a study of Ad26.COV2.S vaccination and SARS-CoV-2 variants. Generated by immunoSEQ multiplex PCR, the TCRdb table keeps only in-frame clones and is missing some. Of about 680,000 clones in the sample, about 89% were seen once. The treatment here: roughly 20 received Ad26.COV2.S at low or high dose, single or two shots; 5 received placebo; per-sample allocation not given. Vaccine and placebo recipients were sampled on day 63 after the first injection. This specimen was peripheral blood, taken in a trial of Ad26.COV2.S vaccine versus placebo. The receptors originated from a person between 18 and 65 years old who received the Ad26.COV2.S COVID-19 vaccine or a placebo.

The chain combines TRBV20-1 with TRBJ2-5, with D perhaps matching TRBD2 (6 bases). The CDR3 covers 11 residues. The ends were cut back, 7 bases at V and 11 bases at J, with 17 bases in the middle. The germline V gene has CDR1 DFQATT and CDR2 SNEGSKA (reference sequence). The CDR3 loop is CSVPGVESQYF. In nucleotides, the CDR3 is TGCAGTGTCCCGGGGGTGGAAAGTCAGTACTTC.

This clone is a singleton in its sample. The chain employs TRBV3-1 (or the pseudogene TRBV3-2) and TRBJ2-5, with 8 bases that match TRBD2. The CDR3 loop spans 15 amino acids. Looked up from germline, CDR1 is LGHDT and CDR2 is YNNKEL (reference sequence). V gave up 1 base and J gave up 2 bases; unmatched junction bases: 3. The CDR3 spells CASSQVLAAQETQYF. As DNA, the CDR3 is TGTGCCAGCAGCCAAGTACTAGCGGCGCAAGAGACCCAGTACTTC.

The chain has TRBV6-5 and TRBJ1-3; tentative D call: TRBD1 (6 bases). The V end lost 4 bases, the J end lost 2 bases, and 12 bases lay between the germline ends. The CDR3 is 15 amino acids. Germline CDR1 and CDR2: MNHEY and SVGAGI. Written as DNA, the CDR3 is TGTGCCAGCAGTTGGATGGGGGCCGCTGGAAACACCATATATTTT. Its protein is CASSWMGAAGNTIYF.

The chain couples TRBV3-1 (or the pseudogene TRBV3-2) to TRBJ2-5, with D unclear. Germline CDR1 and CDR2: LGHDT and YNNKEL (reference sequence). V dropped 4 bases and J dropped 3 bases, with 12 bases sitting between them. This CDR3 is built from 14 residues. For the CDR3, the DNA is TGTGCCAGCAGCCTGTCCGGGTGGAAAGAGACCCAGTACTTC. Translation gives CASSLSGWKETQYF.

The rearrangement links TRBV6-4 to TRBJ2-3; tentatively, D is TRBD2 (5 bases). CDR1 and CDR2 from the germline V gene are MRHNA and SNTAGT. Trimming took 3 bases from V and 3 from J, leaving 16 bases between them. The CDR3 is 16 amino acids. This chain's CDR3 is CASSDGTSTGTDTQYF. Written as DNA, the CDR3 is TGTGCCAGCAGTGATGGTACTTCAACGGGGACAGATACGCAGTATTTT.

This rearrangement joins TRBV7-3 to TRBJ1-2; D ambiguous. Germline V gene data show CDR1 as SGHTA and CDR2 as FQGTGA. The length of the CDR3 is 13 residues. Between the trimmed V and J ends, which lost 5 bases and 4 bases, there was a span of 11 bases. The DNA for the CDR3 is TGTGCCAGCAGCGACGGGGAGGGCTATGGCTACACCTTC. The encoded protein is CASSDGEGYGYTF. The variable domain in full, with the rest retrieved from reference TRBV7-3 and TRBJ1-2, is GAGVSQTPSNKVTEKGKYVELRCDPISGHTALYWYRQSLGQGPEFLIYFQGTGAADDSGLPNDRFFAVRPEGSVSTLKIQRTERGDSAVYLCASSDGEGYGYTFGSGTRLTVV.

CDR3 protein: CASSAQGDNSPLHF. CDR3 bases: TGCGCCAGCAGCGCTCAGGGTGACAATTCACCCCTCCACTTT. This rearrangement joins TRBV5-1 to TRBJ1-6; D possibly corresponds to TRBD1 (5 bases). Deletions cut 4 bases from V and 7 bases from J, with 12 bases between. This CDR3 is built from 14 residues. The germline V gene has CDR1 SGHRS and CDR2 YFSETQ.

The chain carries TRBV19 and TRBJ1-2; TRBD1 matches at 7 bases. V gave up 4 bases and J gave up 7 bases; unmatched junction bases: 9. The germline V gene has CDR1 LNHDA and CDR2 SQIVND (reference sequence). The CDR3 is 14 residues long. In nucleotides, the CDR3 is TGTGCCAGTAGTACCAAGACCGGGACAGTTGGCTACACCTTC. This sequence encodes CASSTKTGTVGYTF. The complete variable domain, with remaining parts taken from reference TRBV19 and TRBJ1-2, reads DGGITQSPKYLFRKEGQNVTLSCEQNLNHDAMYWYRQDPGQGLRLIYYSQIVNDFQKGDIAEGYSVSREKKESFPLTVTSAQKNPTAFYLCASSTKTGTVGYTFGSGTRLTVV.

DNA of the CDR3: TGTGCCAGCAGCCAAACCGGGACTAGCGGTCTATACAATGAGCAGTTCTTC. Amino acids: CASSQTGTSGLYNEQFF. J is TRBJ2-1 and V is TRBV3-1 (or the pseudogene TRBV3-2), with 11 positions matching TRBD2. The CDR3 consists of 17 residues. Germline V gene sequence: CDR1 LGHDT, CDR2 YNNKEL (reference sequence). J gave up 4 bases and V 2 bases, and 7 bases lay outside the gene matches.

The gene calls are TRBV7-9 and TRBJ2-5; D is perhaps TRBD2 (6 bases). The V end lost 1 base, the J end lost 1 base, and 16 bases lay between the germline ends. The CDR3 contains 17 residues. Germline lookup yields CDR1 SEHNR and CDR2 FQNEAQ (reference sequence). CDR3 coding DNA: TGTGCCAGCAGCTTAGGGGTCTTTGCGGGGATCCAAGAGACCCAGTACTTC. It translates to CASSLGVFAGIQETQYF.